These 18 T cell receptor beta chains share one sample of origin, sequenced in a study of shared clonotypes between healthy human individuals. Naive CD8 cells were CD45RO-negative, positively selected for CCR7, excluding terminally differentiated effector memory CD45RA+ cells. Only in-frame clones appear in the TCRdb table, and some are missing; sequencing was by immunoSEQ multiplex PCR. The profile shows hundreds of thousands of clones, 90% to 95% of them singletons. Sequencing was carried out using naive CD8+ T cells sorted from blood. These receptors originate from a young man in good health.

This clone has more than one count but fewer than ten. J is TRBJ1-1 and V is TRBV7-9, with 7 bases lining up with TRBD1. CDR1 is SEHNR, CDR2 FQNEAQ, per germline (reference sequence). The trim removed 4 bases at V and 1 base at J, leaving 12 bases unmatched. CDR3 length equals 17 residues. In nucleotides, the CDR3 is TGTGCCAGCAGCTCATCTTACGCCGGGACAGAGAACACTGAAGCTTTCTTT. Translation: CASSSSYAGTENTEAFF.

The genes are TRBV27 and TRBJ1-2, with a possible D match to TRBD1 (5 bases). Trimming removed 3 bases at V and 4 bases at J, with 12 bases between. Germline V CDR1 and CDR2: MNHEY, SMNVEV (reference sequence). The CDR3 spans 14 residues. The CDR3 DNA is TGTGCCAGCAGTTTTTCATCCGACAGCTATGGCTACACCTTC. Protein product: CASSFSSDSYGYTF.

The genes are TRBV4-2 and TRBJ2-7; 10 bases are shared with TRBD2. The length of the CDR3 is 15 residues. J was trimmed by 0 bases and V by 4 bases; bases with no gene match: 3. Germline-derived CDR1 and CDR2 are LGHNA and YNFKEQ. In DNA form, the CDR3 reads TGTGCCAGCAGCCTACTAGCGGGAAGCTCCTACGAGCAGTACTTC. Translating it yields CASSLLAGSSYEQYF.

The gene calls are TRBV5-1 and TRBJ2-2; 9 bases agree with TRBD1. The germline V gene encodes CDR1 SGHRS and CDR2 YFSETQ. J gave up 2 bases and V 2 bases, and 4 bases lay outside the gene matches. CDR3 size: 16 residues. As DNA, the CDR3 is TGCGCCAGCAGCTTCCCGGGACAGGGTAACACCGGGGAGCTGTTTTTT. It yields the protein CASSFPGQGNTGELFF.

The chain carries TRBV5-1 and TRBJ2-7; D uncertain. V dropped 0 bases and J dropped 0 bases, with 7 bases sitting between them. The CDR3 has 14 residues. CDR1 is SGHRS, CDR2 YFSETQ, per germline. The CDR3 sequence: CASSLEQSSYEQYF. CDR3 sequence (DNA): TGCGCCAGCAGCTTGGAACAGAGCTCCTACGAGCAGTACTTC.

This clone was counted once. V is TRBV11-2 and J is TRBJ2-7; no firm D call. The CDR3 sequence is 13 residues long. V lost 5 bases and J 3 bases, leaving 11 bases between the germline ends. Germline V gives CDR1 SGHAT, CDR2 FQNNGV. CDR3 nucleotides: TGTGCCAGCAGCCTAGGACCGCTCTACGAGCAGTACTTC. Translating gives CASSLGPLYEQYF.

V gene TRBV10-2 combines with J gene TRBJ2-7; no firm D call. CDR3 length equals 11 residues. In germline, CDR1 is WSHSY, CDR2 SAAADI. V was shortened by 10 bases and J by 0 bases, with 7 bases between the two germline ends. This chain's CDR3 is CATWISYEQYF. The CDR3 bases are TGCGCCACATGGATCTCCTACGAGCAGTACTTC.

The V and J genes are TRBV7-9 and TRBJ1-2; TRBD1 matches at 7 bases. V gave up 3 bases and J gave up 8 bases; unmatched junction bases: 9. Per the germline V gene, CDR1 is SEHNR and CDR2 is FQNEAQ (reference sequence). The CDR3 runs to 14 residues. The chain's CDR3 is CASSLGQPEKGYTF. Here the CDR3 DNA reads TGTGCCAGCAGCTTGGGACAGCCGGAAAAGGGCTACACCTTC. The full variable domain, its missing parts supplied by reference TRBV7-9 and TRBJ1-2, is DTGVSQNPRHKITKRGQNVTFRCDPISEHNRLYWYRQTLGQGPEFLTYFQNEAQLEKSRLLSDRFSAERPKGSFSTLEIQRTEQGDSAMYLCASSLGQPEKGYTFGSGTRLTVV.

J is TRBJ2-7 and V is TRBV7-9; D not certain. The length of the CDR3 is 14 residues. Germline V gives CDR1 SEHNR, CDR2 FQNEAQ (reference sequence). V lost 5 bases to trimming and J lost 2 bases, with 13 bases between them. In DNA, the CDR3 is TGTGCCAGCAGCCAAGGGCACCGGGCCTACGAGCAGTACTTC. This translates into CASSQGHRAYEQYF.

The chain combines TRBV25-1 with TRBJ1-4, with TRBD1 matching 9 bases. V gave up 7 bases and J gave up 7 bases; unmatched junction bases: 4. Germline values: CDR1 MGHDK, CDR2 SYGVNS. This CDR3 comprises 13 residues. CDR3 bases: TGTGCCAGCATTGGACAGGGGTTTGAAAAACTGTTTTTT. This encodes CASIGQGFEKLFF.

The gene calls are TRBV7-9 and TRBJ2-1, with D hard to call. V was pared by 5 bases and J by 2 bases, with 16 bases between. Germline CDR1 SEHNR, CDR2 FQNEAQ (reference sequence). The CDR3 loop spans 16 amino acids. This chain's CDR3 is CASSLPVGRAYNEQFF. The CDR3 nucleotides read TGTGCCAGCAGCCTCCCCGTAGGGCGAGCCTACAATGAGCAGTTCTTC.

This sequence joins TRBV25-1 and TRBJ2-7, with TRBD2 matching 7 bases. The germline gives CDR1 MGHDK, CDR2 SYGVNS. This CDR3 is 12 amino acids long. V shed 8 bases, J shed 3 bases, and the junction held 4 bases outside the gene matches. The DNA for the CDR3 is TGTGCCAGCTCGGGACTACTCTACGAGCAGTACTTC. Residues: CASSGLLYEQYF.

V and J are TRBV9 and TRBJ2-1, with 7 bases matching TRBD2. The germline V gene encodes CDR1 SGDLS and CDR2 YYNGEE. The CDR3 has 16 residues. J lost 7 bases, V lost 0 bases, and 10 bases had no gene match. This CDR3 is CASSVAGAGVLNEQFF. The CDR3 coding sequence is TGTGCCAGCAGCGTAGCTGGGGCGGGAGTGTTGAATGAGCAGTTCTTC.

CDR3: CASVGRGDEQFF. Here the CDR3 DNA reads TGTGCCAGCGTTGGTCGGGGGGATGAGCAGTTCTTC. V usage is TRBV7-8 and J usage is TRBJ2-1, with TRBD2 matching 7 bases. Germline-derived CDR1 and CDR2 are SGHVS and FQNEAQ. V was pared by 8 bases and J by 8 bases, with 6 bases of the junction left unmatched. The CDR3 runs 12 residues.

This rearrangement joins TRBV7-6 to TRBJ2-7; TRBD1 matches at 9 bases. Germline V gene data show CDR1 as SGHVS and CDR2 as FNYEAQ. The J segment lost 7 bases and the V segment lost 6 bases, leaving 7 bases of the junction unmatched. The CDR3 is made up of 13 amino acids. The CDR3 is CASSPTGGFEQYF. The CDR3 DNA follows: TGTGCCAGCAGTCCTACAGGGGGCTTTGAGCAGTACTTC.

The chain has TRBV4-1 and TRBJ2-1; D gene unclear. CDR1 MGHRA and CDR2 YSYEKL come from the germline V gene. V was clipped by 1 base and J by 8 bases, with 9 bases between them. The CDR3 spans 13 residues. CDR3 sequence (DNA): TGCGCCAGCAGCCAAGTAAAGCGACATGAGCAGTTCTTC. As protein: CASSQVKRHEQFF.

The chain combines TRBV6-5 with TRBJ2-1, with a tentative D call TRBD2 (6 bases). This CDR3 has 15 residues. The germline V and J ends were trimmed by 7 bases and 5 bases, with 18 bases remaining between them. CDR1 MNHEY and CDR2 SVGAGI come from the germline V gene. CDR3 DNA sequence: TGTGCCAGCACCCCGATTGGGGGGAGCGACAATGAGCAGTTCTTC. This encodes CASTPIGGSDNEQFF.

CDR3 sequence: CASSAIYNEQFF. CDR3 nucleotides: TGTGCCAGCAGCGCCATTTACAATGAGCAGTTCTTC. This chain connects TRBV7-9 to TRBJ2-1; no definite D call. The CDR3 totals 12 residues. Trimming pared 5 bases from V and 4 bases from J, leaving 6 bases between. CDR1 is SEHNR, CDR2 FQNEAQ, per germline (reference sequence).